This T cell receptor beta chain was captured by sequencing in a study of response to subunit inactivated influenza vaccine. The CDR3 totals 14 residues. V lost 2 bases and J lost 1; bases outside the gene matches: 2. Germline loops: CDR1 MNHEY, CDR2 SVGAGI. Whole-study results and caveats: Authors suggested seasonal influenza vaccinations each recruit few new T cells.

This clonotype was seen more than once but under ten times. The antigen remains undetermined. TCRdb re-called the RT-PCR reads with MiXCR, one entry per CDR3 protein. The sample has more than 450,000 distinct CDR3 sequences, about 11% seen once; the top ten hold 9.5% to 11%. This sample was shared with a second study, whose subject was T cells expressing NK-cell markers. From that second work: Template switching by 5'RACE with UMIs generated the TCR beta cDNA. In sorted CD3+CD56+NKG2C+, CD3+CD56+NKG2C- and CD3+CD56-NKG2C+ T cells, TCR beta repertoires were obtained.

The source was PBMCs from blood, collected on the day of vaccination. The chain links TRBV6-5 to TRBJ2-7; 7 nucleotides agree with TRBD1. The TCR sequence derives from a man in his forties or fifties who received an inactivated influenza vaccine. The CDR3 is CASSYLDRSYEQYF. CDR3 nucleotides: TGTGCCAGCAGTTACCTGGACAGGTCCTACGAGCAGTACTTC.